This entry describes one T cell receptor (beta chain). This clonotype was observed a few times. This clone's antigen is unknown. Base-call qualities are not available, and no considerably larger clone is one nucleotide away. The data derive from a study of response to subunit inactivated influenza vaccine (dated by TCRdb to the late 2010s). Concerning the study at large: Deep quantitative profiling of the T cell receptor repertoire was used in the study to follow responses to a trivalent subunit inactivated influenza vaccine.

Looking up the germline V gene yields CDR1 MNHEY and CDR2 SVGEGT. Deletion took 6 bases off V and 0 bases off J, with a span of 18 bases between the germline ends. From the cysteine up to the phenylalanine, the CDR3 has a length of 17 residues. Kept here is only the CDR3 DNA, which spans 51 bases and is read in frame from base 1. What the study reported, not specific to this receptor: The authors suggested that each seasonal influenza vaccination may recruit only a limited number of new T cells.

Receptor libraries were prepared by RT-PCR. TCRdb names Illumina HiSeq 2500 as the instrument used. The public reads were quality trimmed at Q25 with fastp and then assembled into clones with MiXCR by TCRdb, keeping productive beta chains. Duplicate CDR3 protein sequences are folded into a single record with the most common DNA and genes. The sample table records roughly 630,000 distinct CDR3 sequences; approximately 14% of these occur just once. The ten biggest clones cover 7.5% to 9% of the sample. Source: PBMCs from blood, taken roughly 15 days before vaccination. The sequence is built from TRBV6-2 or TRBV6-3 and TRBJ2-1, with a weak D call of TRBD2 (5 bases match). This clonotype was obtained from a middle-aged man who received an inactivated influenza vaccine. Donor details come from another sample of the same person, matched by shared clones. The nucleotides are TGTGCCAGCAGATCTTGGGGAGCGGTAGACTCCTACAATGAGCAGTTCTTC. Its product reads: CASRSWGAVDSYNEQFF.